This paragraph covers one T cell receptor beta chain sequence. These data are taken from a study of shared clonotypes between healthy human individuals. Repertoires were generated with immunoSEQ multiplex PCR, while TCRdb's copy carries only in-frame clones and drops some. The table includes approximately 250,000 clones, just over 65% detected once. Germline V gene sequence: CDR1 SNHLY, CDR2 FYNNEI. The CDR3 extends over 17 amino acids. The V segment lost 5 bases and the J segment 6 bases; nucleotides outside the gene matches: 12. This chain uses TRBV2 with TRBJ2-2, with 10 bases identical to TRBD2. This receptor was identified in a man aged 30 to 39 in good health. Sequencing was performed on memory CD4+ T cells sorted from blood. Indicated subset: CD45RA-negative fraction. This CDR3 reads CASSPRLAGVQSGELFF. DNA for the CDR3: TGTGCCAGCAGTCCCCGCCTAGCGGGAGTTCAGTCCGGGGAGCTGTTTTTT.